These 28 T cell receptor beta chains originate from one sample sequenced in a study of CD8 T cells in ankylosing spondylitis. General study results and limits: Roughly 8 highly homologous variants formed a TCR beta motif that appeared characteristic of ankylosing spondylitis blood.

TCRdb fed the 5' RACE reads into MiXCR, producing one record per CDR3 protein. The sample lists 670,000 or so distinct CDR3 sequences; 15% to 20% were seen once. Their target antigens are unknown. What was sequenced was blood, either unsorted or a sorted T cell fraction (not recorded which). These receptors were collected from a male donor with ankylosing spondylitis.

The chain uses TRBV20-1 and TRBJ2-1; D may be TRBD2 (6 bases). CDR1 is DFQATT, CDR2 SNEGSKA, per germline (reference sequence). The CDR3 has 16 residues. V lost 5 bases and J 0 bases, leaving 17 bases between the germline ends. In DNA form, the CDR3 reads TGCAGTGCTGATGGAGGGGACCTATCCTCCTACAATGAGCAGTTCTTC. Amino acids: CSADGGDLSSYNEQFF.

The chain carries TRBV7-8 and TRBJ2-5; D gene uncertain. This CDR3 spans 13 amino acids. Germline CDR1 is SGHVS and CDR2 is FQNEAQ. V lost 2 bases and J lost 0, with 4 bases in between. CDR3 in DNA: TGTGCCAGCAGCTTAACAGACCAAGAGACCCAGTACTTC. Translating gives CASSLTDQETQYF.

V is TRBV7-7 and J is TRBJ2-3; TRBD1 aligns across 11 bases. Losses at the gene ends were 2 bases for V and 6 bases for J; bases not matched to a gene: 7. The CDR3 runs to 16 residues. Germline loops: CDR1 SSHAT, CDR2 FNYEAQ (reference sequence). CDR3 DNA: TGTGCCAGCAGCTTAACGCCGGGACAGGGGGGTGATACGCAGTATTTT. Translating gives CASSLTPGQGGDTQYF.

This clonotype occurred a few times. The rearrangement links TRBV6-1 to TRBJ2-7, with D perhaps matching TRBD1 (8 bases). Germline assignment: CDR1 MNHNS and CDR2 SASEGT. The CDR3 sequence is 14 residues long. Trimming took off 5 bases at V and 4 bases at J, with 15 bases between the two ends. The CDR3 protein is CASSQYRGGYEQYF. In nucleotides, the CDR3 is TGTGCCAGCAGTCAATACAGGGGGGGTTACGAGCAGTACTTC.

The rearrangement links TRBV7-2 to TRBJ2-1, with 8 bases matching TRBD1. V was clipped by 7 bases and J by 8 bases; unmatched bases: 10. The V gene's germline CDR1 is SGHTA and CDR2 FQGNSA. The CDR3 has 14 residues. The CDR3 here is CASKPRTGFDEQFF. The DNA for the CDR3 is TGTGCCAGCAAACCTCGGACAGGGTTCGATGAGCAGTTCTTC.

Only a few counts were recorded for this clonotype. The junction differs from germline at one of its ends, possibly a read error. The chain recombines TRBV7-7 with TRBJ2-2, with D perhaps matching TRBD2 (6 bases). The V gene's germline CDR1 is SSHAT and CDR2 FNYEAQ (reference sequence). This CDR3 comprises 12 residues. The CDR3 protein is CASISGTGELFF. DNA of the CDR3: TGTGCTAGCATCAGCGGGACCGGGGAGCTGTTTTTT.

The CDR3, as DNA: TGTGCCAGCAGTTTAGATGTCGAGCAGTACTTC. It specifies CASSLDVEQYF. The chain joins TRBV12-3 or TRBV12-4 to TRBJ2-7; D is uncertain. V lost 1 base to trimming and J lost 6 bases, with 4 bases between them. This CDR3 spans 11 amino acids.

The chain is built from TRBV5-5 and TRBJ2-5, with a tentative D call TRBD2 (6 bases). The V and J ends lost 6 bases and 5 bases respectively, with 20 bases between them. Germline V CDR1 and CDR2: SGHKS, YYEKEE (reference sequence). This CDR3 is built from 15 residues. This CDR3 is CASNQWKGSGETQYF. In DNA, the CDR3 is TGTGCCAGCAACCAATGGAAGGGAAGCGGGGAGACCCAGTACTTC.

CDR3 coding DNA: TGTGCCAGCAGTTTCCTACAGGGGACCTCAGCGGAGACCCAGTACTTC. Translation: CASSFLQGTSAETQYF. The chain is built from TRBV28 and TRBJ2-5; the match to TRBD1 covers 7 bases. The CDR3 has 16 residues. Germline V gene data show CDR1 as MDHEN and CDR2 as SYDVKM. The junction had 12 bases not matched to a gene; V was cut back by 3 bases and J by 5 bases.

This clonotype has just a few counts. The CDR3 nucleotides are TGCGCCAGCAGCTGGGGACAGGGGTTTGGGTACAATGAGCAGTTCTTC. Its translation: CASSWGQGFGYNEQFF. V gene TRBV5-1 combines with J gene TRBJ2-1; 10 bases line up with TRBD1. The V and J ends lost 3 bases and 4 bases, in that order; junction bases with no gene match: 7. CDR1 SGHRS and CDR2 YFSETQ come from the germline V gene. The length of the CDR3 is 16 residues.

The chain combines TRBV7-8 with TRBJ2-1; 10 bases fit TRBD2. The CDR3 extends over 17 amino acids. V trimming: 2 bases; J trimming: 4 bases; junction bases outside the gene matches: 8. CDR1 and CDR2 from the germline V gene are SGHVS and FQNEAQ. CDR3 nucleotides: TGTGCCAGCAGCTTAAACCCCGGGACTAGCGCGTACAATGAGCAGTTCTTC. Protein: CASSLNPGTSAYNEQFF.

The rearrangement uses TRBV12-3 or TRBV12-4 and TRBJ2-2, with D possibly being TRBD1 (6 bases). The CDR3 loop spans 18 amino acids. V was shortened by 8 bases and J by 3 bases, with 25 bases between the two germline ends. The DNA for the CDR3 is TGTGCCAGCTGTTGTGGGGGCAGGGCATCGTTCGACACCGGGGAGCTGTTTTTT. Its protein is CASCCGGRASFDTGELFF.

V and J are TRBV2 and TRBJ2-1; the D is unclear. The V and J ends lost 0 bases and 8 bases respectively, with 8 bases between them. The CDR3 has 13 amino acids. Germline lookup yields CDR1 SNHLY and CDR2 FYNNEI. The CDR3 DNA reads TGTGCCAGCAGTGAAGCTTATGACTATGAGCAGTTCTTC. Translation: CASSEAYDYEQFF.

This clonotype was counted between two and nine times. V is TRBV6-5 and J is TRBJ2-5, with unresolved D. The CDR3 length is 14 residues. V was shortened by 0 bases and J by 0 bases, with 5 bases between the two germline ends. The germline V gene encodes CDR1 MNHEY and CDR2 SVGAGI. CDR3 coding DNA: TGTGCCAGCAGTTACTCGCCTAACCAAGAGACCCAGTACTTC. Amino acid sequence: CASSYSPNQETQYF.

This chain uses TRBV20-1 with TRBJ1-6, with 9 bases lining up with TRBD1. Trimming removed 3 bases from V and 8 bases from J; junction bases left unmatched: 5. This CDR3 comprises 14 residues. From germline, CDR1 is DFQATT and CDR2 SNEGSKA (reference sequence). The CDR3 here is CSASWGQGYSPLHF. The CDR3 DNA sequence: TGCAGTGCTAGTTGGGGACAGGGCTATTCACCCCTCCACTTT.

V usage is TRBV5-8 and J usage is TRBJ2-1; D is unresolved. V was cut by 1 base and J by 9 bases, with 5 bases left in between. CDR1 and CDR2 (germline): SGHTS, YDEGEE. The CDR3 has 11 residues. For the CDR3, the DNA is TGTGCCAGCAGCTTGTGGGGTGAGCAGTTCTTC. The encoded protein is CASSLWGEQFF.

This clonotype was observed many times. The rearrangement uses TRBV9 and TRBJ2-1; 15 bases match TRBD2. CDR1 is SGDLS, CDR2 YYNGEE, per germline. The V segment lost 3 bases and the J segment 10 bases; nucleotides outside the gene matches: 5. The CDR3 has 15 residues. The CDR3 bases are TGTGCCAGCAGCGCCCGGACTAGCGGGAGGGTCGAGCAGTTCTTC. Its translation is CASSARTSGRVEQFF.

CDR3 sequence (DNA): TGTGCCAGCAGTGCGAAAGGGGCCGGCACCTACGAGCAGTACTTC. Amino acids: CASSAKGAGTYEQYF. This rearrangement joins TRBV6-2 or TRBV6-3 to TRBJ2-7, with a possible D match to TRBD1 (5 bases). The CDR3 consists of 15 residues. Germline CDR1 reads MNHEY; CDR2 reads SVGEGT. V was cut by 5 bases and J by 2 bases, with 16 bases left in between.

This clonotype was seen a few times. The rearrangement joins TRBV5-1 to TRBJ2-4; 10 nucleotides match TRBD2. The germline V gene encodes CDR1 SGHRS and CDR2 YFSETQ. This CDR3 is built from 16 residues. V was pared by 4 bases and J by 2 bases, with 6 bases of the junction left unmatched. The CDR3 loop reads CASSTTSGVTKNIQYF. The CDR3 DNA follows: TGCGCCAGCAGCACCACTAGCGGGGTGACCAAAAACATTCAGTACTTC. Full variable domain (outside the CDR3, taken from reference TRBV5-1 and TRBJ2-4): KAGVTQTPRYLIKTRGQQVTLSCSPISGHRSVSWYQQTPGQGLQFLFEYFSETQRNKGNFPGRFSGRQFSNSRSEMNVSTLELGDSALYLCASSTTSGVTKNIQYFGAGTRLSVL.

This clonotype appeared a few times. This chain uses TRBV7-2 with TRBJ2-1; no reliable D call. Germline values: CDR1 SGHTA, CDR2 FQGNSA. This CDR3 has 16 amino acids. Trimming removed 2 bases at V and 7 bases at J, with 18 bases between. In nucleotides, the CDR3 is TGTGCCAGCAGCTTACAATCTGGCCCCCTAATTAATGAGCAGTTCTTC. Amino acids: CASSLQSGPLINEQFF.

This clonotype has only a few counts. The chain is built from TRBV20-1 and TRBJ2-5; TRBD2 matches at 10 bases. This CDR3 has 15 amino acids. Germline CDR1 is DFQATT and CDR2 is SNEGSKA (reference sequence). The trim removed 0 bases at V and 7 bases at J, leaving 8 bases unmatched. The CDR3, as DNA: TGCAGTGCTAGAGATACAGCGGGGGGGCGAGGGACCCAGTACTTC. This gives the protein CSARDTAGGRGTQYF.

This clonotype occurred a few times. This chain joins TRBV20-1 and TRBJ2-7; the match to TRBD2 covers 7 bases. Germline loops: CDR1 DFQATT, CDR2 SNEGSKA (reference sequence). The CDR3 sequence is 14 residues long. V dropped 2 bases and J dropped 2; count of bases not matched to a gene: 6. CDR3 in DNA: TGCAGTGCTAGACTCCTAGCGGCAACCTACGAGCAGTACTTC. This encodes CSARLLAATYEQYF.

This clonotype has just a few counts. The V gene is TRBV13, the J gene TRBJ2-3, with D possibly TRBD2 on 6 matching bases. With 5 bases removed from V and 0 bases from J, the gap between germline ends came to 12 bases. CDR1 PRHDT and CDR2 FYEKMQ come from the germline V gene (reference sequence). The CDR3 sequence is 15 residues long. The CDR3 is CASSPWDSSTDTQYF. The CDR3 DNA reads as TGTGCCAGCAGCCCCTGGGACTCTAGCACAGATACGCAGTATTTT. Drawing the rest from reference TRBV13 and TRBJ2-3, the complete variable domain is AAGVIQSPRHLIKEKRETATLKCYPIPRHDTVYWYQQGPGQDPQFLISFYEKMQSDKGSIPDRFSAQQFSDYHSELNMSSLELGDSALYFCASSPWDSSTDTQYFGPGTRLTVL.

The V and J genes are TRBV2 and TRBJ2-5; TRBD1 is a possible D gene (5 bases). Germline V gives CDR1 SNHLY, CDR2 FYNNEI. The CDR3 length is 14 residues. V was clipped by 2 bases and J by 1 base, with 8 bases between them. Written as DNA, the CDR3 is TGTGCCAGCAGTGAAACGACAGTCCAAGAGACCCAGTACTTC. Amino acids: CASSETTVQETQYF.

The sample holds a few counts of this clonotype. The J gene is TRBJ2-3, the V gene TRBV20-1, with 10 positions matching TRBD2. The germline CDR1 and CDR2 sequences are DFQATT and SNEGSKA (reference sequence). The length of the CDR3 is 17 residues. J gave up 2 bases and V 3 bases, and 11 bases lay outside the gene matches. For the CDR3, the DNA is TGCAGTGCTAGGCTTAGCGGGGGGCCCAACCCCACAGATACGCAGTATTTT. It codes for CSARLSGGPNPTDTQYF.

This clonotype was counted only a few times. The rearrangement links TRBV20-1 to TRBJ1-6, with D unclear. The length of the CDR3 is 15 residues. In germline, CDR1 is DFQATT, CDR2 SNEGSKA (reference sequence). V lost 1 base, J lost 8 bases, and 15 bases lay in between. The CDR3 bases are TGCAGTGCTAGAGTTCCGGGGATTCCTCATTCACCCCTCCACTTT. This translates into CSARVPGIPHSPLHF.

This clonotype has a handful of counts. The J gene is TRBJ2-1, the V gene TRBV5-1, with 8 bases aligning to TRBD2. The germline V gene has CDR1 SGHRS and CDR2 YFSETQ. V was pared by 0 bases and J by 9 bases, with 8 bases of the junction left unmatched. The CDR3 runs to 15 residues. The CDR3 loop is CASSLAVGTRGEQFF. CDR3 coding DNA: TGCGCCAGCAGCTTGGCCGTGGGGACTAGAGGTGAGCAGTTCTTC.

This clonotype was seen just once. The chain combines TRBV20-1 with TRBJ2-1; tentatively, D is TRBD2 (6 bases). CDR1 and CDR2 (germline): DFQATT, SNEGSKA (reference sequence). The CDR3 sequence is 15 residues long. Deletions cut 1 base from V and 3 bases from J, with 13 bases between. Here the CDR3 reads CSARVGTRVYNEQFF. The DNA for the CDR3 is TGCAGTGCTAGAGTGGGGACTCGGGTCTACAATGAGCAGTTCTTC.